These 25 T cell receptor beta chains were all obtained from the same sample, sequenced in a study of Ad26.COV2.S vaccination and SARS-CoV-2 variants (dated by TCRdb to the early 2020s). The treatment or condition label, as the study defines it: 15 to 20 received Ad26.COV2.S at low or high dose, single or two shots; roughly five received placebo; per-sample allocation not given. For vaccine and placebo recipients, repertoires were sequenced using samples collected on day 63 after the first injection. Library preparation used the immunoSEQ multiplex PCR assay. TCRdb mirrors the immuneACCESS table, restricted to in-frame sequences. Some clones are absent from its copies; in checked studies, under half trace to an unresolved V gene, and the reason for the others is unknown. In this sample the table shows 400,000 to 450,000 clones, 80% to 95% of which occur a single time. About 1.7% of the sample belongs to the ten largest clones.

The sequenced sample was peripheral blood, obtained in a trial of Ad26.COV2.S vaccine versus placebo. The source of these receptors is a person between 18 and 60 years old who received the Ad26.COV2.S COVID-19 vaccine or a placebo.

This sequence joins TRBV10-2 and TRBJ2-3; D unresolved. Germline-derived CDR1 and CDR2 are WSHSY and SAAADI. The CDR3 is made up of 14 amino acids. With 4 bases removed from V and 0 bases from J, the gap between germline ends came to 8 bases. The CDR3 DNA reads TGCGCCAGCAGTGGGGCAGCGAGCACAGATACGCAGTATTTT. It translates to CASSGAASTDTQYF.

The chain has TRBV27 and TRBJ2-1; D ambiguous. This CDR3 has 13 residues. The germline V gene has CDR1 MNHEY and CDR2 SMNVEV (reference sequence). Trimming removed 5 bases at V and 6 bases at J, with 11 bases between. The CDR3 loop reads CASSPFRGNEQFF. CDR3 DNA: TGTGCCAGCAGTCCCTTCCGTGGCAATGAGCAGTTCTTC.

The J gene is TRBJ2-4, the V gene TRBV7-9; 9 bases are a match to TRBD1. Germline trimming cut 6 bases from V and 5 bases from J; bases unmatched to any gene: 8. Per germline, CDR1 SEHNR and CDR2 FQNEAQ (reference sequence). This CDR3 has 15 residues. CDR3 sequence reads: CASSETGGSENIQYF. The CDR3 nucleotides read TGTGCCAGCAGTGAAACAGGGGGCTCAGAAAACATTCAGTACTTC.

The chain is built from TRBV27 and TRBJ2-7; 7 positions agree with TRBD1. The CDR3 totals 16 residues. After removal of 0 bases from V and 6 bases from J, the junction contained 11 bases not matched to a gene. In germline, CDR1 is MNHEY, CDR2 SMNVEV (reference sequence). The CDR3 DNA follows: TGTGCCAGCAGTTTATCCAACGGACAGGCAGGGGGCGAGCAGTACTTC. Translated: CASSLSNGQAGGEQYF.

The genes are TRBV7-8 and TRBJ1-3; unclear D gene. This CDR3 has 16 amino acids. CDR1 and CDR2 from the germline V gene are SGHVS and FQNEAQ. Trimming removed 4 bases at V and 2 bases at J, with 15 bases between. CDR3 DNA: TGTGCCAGCAGCTCCCCTAGGGTGGTGGCTGGAAACACCATATATTTT. Translated: CASSSPRVVAGNTIYF. The variable domain in full, with the rest retrieved from reference TRBV7-8 and TRBJ1-3, is GAGVSQSPRYKVAKRGQDVALRCDPISGHVSLFWYQQALGQGPEFLTYFQNEAQLDKSGLPSDRFFAERPEGSVSTLKIQRTQQEDSAVYLCASSSPRVVAGNTIYFGEGSWLTVV.

The J gene is TRBJ2-7, the V gene TRBV7-2; 10 positions agree with TRBD2. J lost 3 bases, V lost 1 base, and 3 bases had no gene match. Germline V lookup: CDR1 SGHTA, CDR2 FQGNSA. The length of the CDR3 is 15 residues. CDR3 nucleotide sequence: TGTGCCAGCAGCTTAGGGTCTAGCGGGGGCTACGAGCAGTACTTC. It encodes CASSLGSSGGYEQYF.

This chain connects TRBV7-8 to TRBJ2-1; D is perhaps TRBD2 (6 bases). This CDR3 is 16 amino acids long. Germline assignment: CDR1 SGHVS and CDR2 FQNEAQ. The V end was cut by 5 bases, the J end by 1 base, with 15 bases between. For the CDR3, the DNA is TGTGCCAGCAGCAAAAGCGGGCCGACGTCCTACAATGAGCAGTTCTTC. This codes for CASSKSGPTSYNEQFF.

This clone was detected only once. The chain couples TRBV14 to TRBJ2-7, with D unclear. The CDR3 runs 13 residues. V lost 4 bases to trimming and J lost 3 bases, with 10 bases between them. The germline gives CDR1 SGHDN, CDR2 FVKESK. CDR3 bases: TGTGCCAGCAGCCCCCACCTCTTCTACGAGCAGTACTTC. Translating gives CASSPHLFYEQYF. The full variable domain, rest sourced from reference TRBV14 and TRBJ2-7, is EAGVTQFPSHSVIEKGQTVTLRCDPISGHDNLYWYRRVMGKEIKFLLHFVKESKQDESGMPNNRFLAERTGGTYSTLKVQPAELEDSGVYFCASSPHLFYEQYFGPGTRLTVT.

This chain joins TRBV7-8 and TRBJ2-2, with D perhaps matching TRBD1 (6 bases). The CDR3 loop spans 15 amino acids. Trimming removed 2 bases at V and 2 bases at J, with 9 bases between. Germline V lookup: CDR1 SGHVS, CDR2 FQNEAQ. The CDR3 DNA reads as TGTGCCAGCAGCTTACAGGGGATTAACACCGGGGAGCTGTTTTTT. Its protein is CASSLQGINTGELFF.

The chain employs TRBV10-1 and TRBJ2-7; TRBD1 aligns across 8 bases. Germline CDR1 WNHNN, CDR2 SYGVQD (reference sequence). V lost 5 bases and J lost 2; bases outside the gene matches: 8. This CDR3 comprises 15 residues. The CDR3 sequence: CASSRGQGATYEQYF. DNA for the CDR3: TGCGCCAGCAGTAGAGGACAGGGCGCGACCTACGAGCAGTACTTC.

Only one count was recorded for this clone. The V gene is TRBV12-3 or TRBV12-4, the J gene TRBJ2-7; D gene uncertain. V lost 5 bases, J lost 1 base, and 9 bases lay in between. The CDR3 loop spans 13 amino acids. CDR3 nucleotides: TGTGCCAGCAGTGCCGGACGGTCCTACGAGCAGTACTTC. Translated, it gives CASSAGRSYEQYF.

This rearrangement joins TRBV7-2 to TRBJ1-1; a weak D match, TRBD1 (5 bases). The V and J ends lost 4 bases and 0 bases respectively, with 15 bases between them. Germline V CDR1 and CDR2: SGHTA, FQGNSA. CDR3 length: 16 residues. The CDR3: CASSWGITRMNTEAFF. In nucleotides, the CDR3 is TGTGCCAGCAGCTGGGGGATAACTAGAATGAACACTGAAGCTTTCTTT.

This chain joins TRBV7-9 and TRBJ1-6; possible D gene TRBD1, 5 bases. The V gene's germline CDR1 is SEHNR and CDR2 FQNEAQ (reference sequence). The CDR3 has 16 residues. Trimming pared 5 bases from V and 5 bases from J, leaving 16 bases between. As DNA, the CDR3 is TGTGCCAGCAGCCCCTTTTACAGGACAAATAATTCACCCCTCCACTTT. Its protein product is CASSPFYRTNNSPLHF.

This chain links TRBV11-3 with TRBJ2-7, with D tentatively TRBD1 (6 bases). Germline-derived CDR1 and CDR2 are SGHNT and YENEEA. V was cut by 4 bases and J by 2 bases, with 12 bases left in between. This CDR3 comprises 14 residues. The CDR3 spells CASSSGVPPYEQYF. CDR3 in DNA: TGTGCCAGCAGCTCAGGGGTTCCTCCCTACGAGCAGTACTTC.

The chain recombines TRBV7-9 with TRBJ1-4; no clear D. Trimming left V 3 bases short and J 0 bases short, with 8 bases between. The CDR3 length is 15 residues. CDR1 SEHNR and CDR2 FQNEAQ come from the germline V gene (reference sequence). DNA of the CDR3: TGTGCCAGCAGCTTTTCCGCCGCAACTAATGAAAAACTGTTTTTT. Protein product: CASSFSAATNEKLFF. The variable domain in full, completed from reference TRBV7-9 and TRBJ1-4, reads DTGVSQNPRHKITKRGQNVTFRCDPISEHNRLYWYRQTLGQGPEFLTYFQNEAQLEKSRLLSDRFSAERPKGSFSTLEIQRTEQGDSAMYLCASSFSAATNEKLFFGSGTQLSVL.

The rearrangement joins TRBV5-6 to TRBJ1-2; maybe TRBD1 (5 bases). This CDR3 is 15 amino acids long. Germline V gene sequence: CDR1 SGHDT, CDR2 YYEEEE. V was cut by 4 bases and J by 6 bases, with 19 bases left in between. CDR3 nucleotide sequence: TGTGCCAGCAGCACGTTGACAGATGAAACTAATGGCTACACCTTC. This gives the protein CASSTLTDETNGYTF.

The chain carries TRBV20-1 and TRBJ1-4, with TRBD1 identical over 10 bases. The CDR3 is made up of 14 amino acids. Per germline, CDR1 DFQATT and CDR2 SNEGSKA (reference sequence). V was pared by 3 bases and J by 10 bases, with 8 bases of the junction left unmatched. CDR3 nucleotide sequence: TGCAGTGCTAGTGAGCCGGGACAGGGGCCAAAACTGTTTTTT. It is translated as CSASEPGQGPKLFF.

The rearrangement uses TRBV27 and TRBJ1-2, with D hard to call. The CDR3 has 15 residues. The ends were cut back, 5 bases at V and 4 bases at J, with 17 bases in the middle. The V gene's germline CDR1 is MNHEY and CDR2 SMNVEV (reference sequence). Here the CDR3 reads CASSLRGGLGYGYTF. CDR3 sequence (DNA): TGTGCCAGCAGTCTACGCGGAGGGCTTGGCTATGGCTACACCTTC.

This clone was recorded only once. In DNA, the CDR3 is TGTGCCAGCAGTTACACGGCTACCTTGAACACCGGGGAGCTGTTTTTT. It yields the protein CASSYTATLNTGELFF. The chain links TRBV6-2 or TRBV6-3 to TRBJ2-2, with D unclear. Germline CDR1 is MNHEY and CDR2 is SVGEGT. Trimming left V 2 bases short and J 1 base short, with 11 bases between. This CDR3 spans 16 amino acids.

The chain couples TRBV11-3 to TRBJ2-1, with D hard to call. The CDR3 covers 12 residues. V dropped 5 bases and J dropped 7 bases, with 9 bases sitting between them. Germline CDR1 SGHNT, CDR2 YENEEA. CDR3 sequence: CASSATGNEQFF. The CDR3 DNA reads TGTGCCAGCAGCGCAACTGGGAATGAGCAGTTCTTC.

This clone was seen only once. The gene calls are TRBV30 and TRBJ2-5; 7 bases map to TRBD2. Germline V gene lookup returns CDR1 GTSNPN and CDR2 SVGIG (reference sequence). This CDR3 has 13 amino acids. With 2 bases clipped from V and 5 bases from J, the junction kept 5 bases outside the gene matches. The CDR3 loop reads CAWSRLGRETQYF. As DNA, the CDR3 is TGTGCCTGGAGTCGTCTCGGGAGGGAGACCCAGTACTTC.

The chain is built from TRBV11-2 and TRBJ1-2; the match to TRBD1 covers 8 bases. This CDR3 has 17 amino acids. Trimming took 5 bases from V and 3 from J; bases not matched to a gene: 14. Per germline, CDR1 SGHAT and CDR2 FQNNGV. The CDR3 coding sequence is TGTGCCAGCAGCCCCTCGGTGGCAGGGGGCATAGACTATGGCTACACCTTC. Amino acids: CASSPSVAGGIDYGYTF.

CDR3 loop: CASSQVPPGIYGYTF. CDR3 DNA sequence: TGCGCCAGCAGCCAAGTCCCCCCGGGCATCTATGGCTACACCTTC. The chain is built from TRBV4-1 and TRBJ1-2; D is unclear. CDR1 is MGHRA and CDR2 is YSYEKL in the germline V gene. Trimming took off 1 base at V and 4 bases at J, with 13 bases between the two ends. The CDR3 has 15 amino acids.

The chain joins TRBV6-4 to TRBJ2-1, with 10 positions matching TRBD1. The CDR3 has 15 amino acids. Losses at the gene ends were 9 bases for V and 6 bases for J; bases not matched to a gene: 11. Germline CDR1 MRHNA, CDR2 SNTAGT. The CDR3 loop is CARRLPGQGRNEQFF. CDR3 in DNA: TGTGCCAGGAGACTTCCGGGACAGGGGCGCAATGAGCAGTTCTTC.

The genes are TRBV5-6 and TRBJ1-3, with a possible D match to TRBD1 (5 bases). V lost 6 bases and J 0 bases, leaving 25 bases between the germline ends. The length of the CDR3 is 19 residues. CDR1 SGHDT and CDR2 YYEEEE come from the germline V gene. The CDR3 sequence: CASIAPTVRSLYSGNTIYF. In DNA, the CDR3 is TGTGCCAGCATAGCCCCGACAGTCCGATCCCTCTACTCTGGAAACACCATATATTTT.